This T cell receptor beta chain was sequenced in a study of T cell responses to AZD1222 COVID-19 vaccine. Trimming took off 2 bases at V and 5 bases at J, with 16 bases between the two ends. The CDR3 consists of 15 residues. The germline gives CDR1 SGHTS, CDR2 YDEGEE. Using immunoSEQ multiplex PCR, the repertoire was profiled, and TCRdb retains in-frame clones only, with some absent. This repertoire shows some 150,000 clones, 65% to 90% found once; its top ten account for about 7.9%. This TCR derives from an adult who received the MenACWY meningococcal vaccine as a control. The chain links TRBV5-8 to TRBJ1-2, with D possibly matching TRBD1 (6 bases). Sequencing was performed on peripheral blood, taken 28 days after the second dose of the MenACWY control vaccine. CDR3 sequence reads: CASSFRTAQRYGYTF. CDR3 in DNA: TGTGCCAGCAGCTTTAGGACAGCCCAGAGATATGGCTACACCTTC.